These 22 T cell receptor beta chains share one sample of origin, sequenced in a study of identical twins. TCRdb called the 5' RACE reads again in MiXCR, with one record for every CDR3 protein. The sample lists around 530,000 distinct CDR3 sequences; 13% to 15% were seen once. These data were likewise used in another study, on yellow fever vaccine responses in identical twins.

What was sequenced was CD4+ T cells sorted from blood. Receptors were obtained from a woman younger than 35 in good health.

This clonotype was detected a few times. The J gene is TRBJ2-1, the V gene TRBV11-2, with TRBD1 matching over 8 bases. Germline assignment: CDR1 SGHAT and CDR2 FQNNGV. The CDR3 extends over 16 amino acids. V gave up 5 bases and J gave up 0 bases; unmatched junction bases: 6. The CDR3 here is CASSKRQGHSYNEQFF. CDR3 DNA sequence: TGTGCCAGCAGCAAAAGACAGGGGCACTCCTACAATGAGCAGTTCTTC. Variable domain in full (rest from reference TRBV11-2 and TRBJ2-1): EAGVAQSPRYKIIEKRQSVAFWCNPISGHATLYWYQQILGQGPKLLIQFQNNGVVDDSQLPKDRFSAERLKGVDSTLKIQPAKLEDSAVYLCASSKRQGHSYNEQFFGPGTRLTVL.

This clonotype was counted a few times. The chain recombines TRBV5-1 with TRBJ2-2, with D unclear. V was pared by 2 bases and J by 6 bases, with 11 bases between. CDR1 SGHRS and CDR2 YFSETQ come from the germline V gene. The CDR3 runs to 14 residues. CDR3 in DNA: TGCGCCAGCAGCTTTGATGTAGGGTCCGGGGAGCTGTTTTTT. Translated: CASSFDVGSGELFF.

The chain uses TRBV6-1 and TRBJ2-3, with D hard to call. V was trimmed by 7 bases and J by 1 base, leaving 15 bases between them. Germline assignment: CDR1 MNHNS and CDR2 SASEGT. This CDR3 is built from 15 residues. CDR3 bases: TGTGCCAGCAACCCGGCGCACAGCCGCACAGATACGCAGTATTTT. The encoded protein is CASNPAHSRTDTQYF.

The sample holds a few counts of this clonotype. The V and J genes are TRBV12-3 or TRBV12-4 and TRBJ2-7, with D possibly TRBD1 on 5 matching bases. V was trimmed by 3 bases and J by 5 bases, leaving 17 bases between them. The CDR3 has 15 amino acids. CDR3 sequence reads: CASSFVGQGAHEQYF. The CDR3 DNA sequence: TGTGCCAGCAGTTTTGTGGGTCAGGGCGCCCACGAGCAGTACTTC.

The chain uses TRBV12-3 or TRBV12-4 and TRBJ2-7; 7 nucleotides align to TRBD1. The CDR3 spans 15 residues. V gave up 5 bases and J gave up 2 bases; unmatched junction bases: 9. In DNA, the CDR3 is TGTGCCAGCAGTAGATACGGGACAGCCACCTACGAGCAGTACTTC. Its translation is CASSRYGTATYEQYF.

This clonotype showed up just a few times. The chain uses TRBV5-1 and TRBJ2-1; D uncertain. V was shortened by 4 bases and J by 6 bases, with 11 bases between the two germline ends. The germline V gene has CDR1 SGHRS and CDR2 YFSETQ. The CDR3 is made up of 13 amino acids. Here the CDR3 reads CASSDPFRNEQFF. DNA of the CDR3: TGCGCCAGCAGCGACCCCTTTCGCAATGAGCAGTTCTTC.

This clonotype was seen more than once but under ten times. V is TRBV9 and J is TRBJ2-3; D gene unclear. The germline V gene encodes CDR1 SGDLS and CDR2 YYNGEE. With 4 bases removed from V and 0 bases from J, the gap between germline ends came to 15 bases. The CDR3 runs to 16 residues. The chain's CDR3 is CASSPMTRRSTDTQYF. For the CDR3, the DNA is TGTGCCAGCAGCCCAATGACTCGACGTAGCACAGATACGCAGTATTTT.

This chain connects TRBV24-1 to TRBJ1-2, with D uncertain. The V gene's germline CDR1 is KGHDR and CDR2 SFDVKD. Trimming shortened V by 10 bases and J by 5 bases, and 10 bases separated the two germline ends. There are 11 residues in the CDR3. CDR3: CATRDFYGYTF. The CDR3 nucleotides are TGTGCCACTAGAGACTTTTATGGCTACACCTTC.

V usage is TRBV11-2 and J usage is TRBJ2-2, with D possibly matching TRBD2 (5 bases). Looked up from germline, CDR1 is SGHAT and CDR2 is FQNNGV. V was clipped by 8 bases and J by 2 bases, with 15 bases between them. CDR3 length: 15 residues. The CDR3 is CASSRLADNTGELFF. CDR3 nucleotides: TGTGCCAGCTCGCGGCTAGCCGACAACACCGGGGAGCTGTTTTTT.

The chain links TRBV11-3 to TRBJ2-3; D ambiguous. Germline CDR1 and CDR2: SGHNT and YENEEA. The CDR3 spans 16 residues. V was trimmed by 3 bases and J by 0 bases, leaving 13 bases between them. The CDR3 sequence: CASSLLEFSSTDTQYF. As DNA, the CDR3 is TGTGCCAGCAGCTTGTTGGAGTTTTCTAGCACAGATACGCAGTATTTT.

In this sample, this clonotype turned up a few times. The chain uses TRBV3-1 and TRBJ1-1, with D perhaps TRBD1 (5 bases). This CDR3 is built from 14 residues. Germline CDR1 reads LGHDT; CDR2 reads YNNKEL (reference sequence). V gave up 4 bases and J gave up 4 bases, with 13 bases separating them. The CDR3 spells CASSPTHGGTEAFF. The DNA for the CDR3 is TGTGCCAGCAGCCCAACCCACGGGGGCACTGAAGCTTTCTTT.

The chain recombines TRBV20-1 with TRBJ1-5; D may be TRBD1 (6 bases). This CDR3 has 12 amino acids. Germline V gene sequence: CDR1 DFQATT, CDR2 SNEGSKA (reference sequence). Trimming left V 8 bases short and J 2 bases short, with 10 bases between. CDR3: CSTRQGNQPQHF. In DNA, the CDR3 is TGCAGTACGAGACAGGGCAATCAGCCCCAGCATTTT.

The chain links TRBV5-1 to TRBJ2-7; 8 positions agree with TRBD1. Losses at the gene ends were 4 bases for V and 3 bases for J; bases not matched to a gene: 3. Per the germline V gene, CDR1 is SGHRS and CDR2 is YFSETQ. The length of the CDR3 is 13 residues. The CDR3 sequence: CASSDGQGYEQYV. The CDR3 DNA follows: TGCGCCAGCAGCGACGGACAGGGCTACGAGCAGTACGTC.

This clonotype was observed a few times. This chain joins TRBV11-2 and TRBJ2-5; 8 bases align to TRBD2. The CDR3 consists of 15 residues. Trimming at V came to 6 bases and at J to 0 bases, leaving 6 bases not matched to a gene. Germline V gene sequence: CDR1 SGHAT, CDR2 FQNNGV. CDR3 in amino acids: CASSQTSGYQETQYF. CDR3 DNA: TGTGCCAGCAGTCAAACTAGCGGATACCAAGAGACCCAGTACTTC.

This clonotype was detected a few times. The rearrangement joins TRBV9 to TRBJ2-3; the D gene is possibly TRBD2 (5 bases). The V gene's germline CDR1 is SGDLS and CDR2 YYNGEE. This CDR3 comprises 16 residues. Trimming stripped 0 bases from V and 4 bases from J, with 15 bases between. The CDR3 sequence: CASSVGGSLGADTQYF. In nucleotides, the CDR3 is TGTGCCAGCAGCGTAGGTGGCTCCTTGGGAGCAGATACGCAGTATTTT.

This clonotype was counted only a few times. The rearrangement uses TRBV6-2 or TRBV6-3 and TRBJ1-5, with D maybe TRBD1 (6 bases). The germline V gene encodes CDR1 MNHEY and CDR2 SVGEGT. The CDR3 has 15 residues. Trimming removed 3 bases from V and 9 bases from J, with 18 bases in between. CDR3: CASSYSATGTRPQHF. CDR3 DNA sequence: TGTGCCAGCAGTTATTCGGCGACAGGAACCCGGCCCCAGCATTTT.

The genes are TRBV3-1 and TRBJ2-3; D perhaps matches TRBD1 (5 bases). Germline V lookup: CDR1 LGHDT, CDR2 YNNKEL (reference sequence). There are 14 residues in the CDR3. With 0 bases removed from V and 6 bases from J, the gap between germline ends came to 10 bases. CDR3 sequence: CASSQDRVGDTQYF. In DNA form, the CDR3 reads TGTGCCAGCAGCCAAGACAGGGTGGGGGATACGCAGTATTTT.

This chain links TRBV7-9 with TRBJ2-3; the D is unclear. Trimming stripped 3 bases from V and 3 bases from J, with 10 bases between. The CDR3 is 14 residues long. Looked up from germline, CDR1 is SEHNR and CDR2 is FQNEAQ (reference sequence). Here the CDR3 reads CASSFYSSTDTQYF. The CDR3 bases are TGTGCCAGCAGCTTTTATTCCTCGACAGATACGCAGTATTTT.

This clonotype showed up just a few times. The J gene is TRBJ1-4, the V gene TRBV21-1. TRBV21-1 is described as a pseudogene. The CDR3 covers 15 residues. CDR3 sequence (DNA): TGTGCCAGCAGCCTTAGCCGAGGGATTAAAGAAAAACTGTTTTTT. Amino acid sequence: CASSLSRGIKEKLFF.

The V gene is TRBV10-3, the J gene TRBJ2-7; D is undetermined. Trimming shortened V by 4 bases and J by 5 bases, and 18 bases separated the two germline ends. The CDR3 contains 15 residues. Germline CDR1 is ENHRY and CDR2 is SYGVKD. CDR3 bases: TGTGCCATCAGTGTACCAGGCAGAGACCGAGACGAGCAGTACTTC. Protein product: CAISVPGRDRDEQYF.

The CDR3 protein is CSVDVGVTEAFF. The CDR3 DNA is TGCAGCGTTGATGTGGGAGTCACTGAAGCTTTCTTT. The chain employs TRBV29-1 and TRBJ1-1; D not certain. V was trimmed by 3 bases and J by 4 bases, leaving 9 bases between them. Germline lookup yields CDR1 SQVTM and CDR2 ANQGSEA. The length of the CDR3 is 12 residues.

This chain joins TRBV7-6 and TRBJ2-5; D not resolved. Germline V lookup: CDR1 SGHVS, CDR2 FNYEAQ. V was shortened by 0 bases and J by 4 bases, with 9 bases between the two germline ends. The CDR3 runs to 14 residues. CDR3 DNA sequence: TGTGCCAGCAGCTTAGCAGGGTTAACAGAGACCCAGTACTTC. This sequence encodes CASSLAGLTETQYF. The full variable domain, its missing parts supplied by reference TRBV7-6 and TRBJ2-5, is GAGVSQSPRYKVTKRGQDVALRCDPISGHVSLYWYRQALGQGPEFLTYFNYEAQQDKSGLPNDRFSAERPEGSISTLTIQRTEQRDSAMYRCASSLAGLTETQYFGPGTRLLVL.